The clone carrying this TCR beta chain has at least ten counts. The entry originates in a study of breast tumors, draining lymph nodes, adjacent tissues. TCRdb reprocessed the multiplex PCR reads via MiXCR and lists one record per CDR3 protein. The table has tens of thousands of distinct CDR3 sequences, around 40% seen once; the top ten hold 10%. The sequence was collected from a female donor with breast cancer. Some clones in this sample may be carry-over from other donors' samples. The sample was breast tumor tissue.

The CDR3 DNA is TGTGCCAGCAGTTTTGGACTAGCGGGAGCCAATGAGCAGTTCTTC. It yields the protein CASSFGLAGANEQFF. The chain carries TRBV5-6 and TRBJ2-1; 13 bases agree with TRBD2. V lost 5 bases, J lost 6 bases, and 5 bases stayed unmatched. CDR3 size: 15 residues. Germline lookup yields CDR1 SGHDT and CDR2 YYEEEE.